These T cell receptor beta chains were read from a single sample in a study of blood T cell repertoires in COVID-19. Data came from immunoSEQ multiplex PCR; TCRdb stores just in-frame clones and leaves some out. The profile shows approximately 180,000 clones, approximately 83% of them singletons. The sequenced sample was peripheral blood. These TCRs come from a man in his sixties with acute or convalescent COVID-19. Both conserved end residues are part of each CDR3. The D gene is left open where the match is weak. The size of a clone is reported for some rows only, either as once, few or many, or as a class for expanded clones.

V,size,J,D,CDR3,DNA
TRBV19,-,TRBJ1-6,-,CASLPGGRENSPLHF,TGTGCCAGTCTACCCGGGGGGCGCGAGAATTCACCCCTCCACTTT
TRBV20-1,once,TRBJ2-5,-,CSASPGTPYGTQYF,TGCAGTGCTAGTCCCGGGACACCGTACGGGACCCAGTACTTC
TRBV1,-,TRBJ1-5,-,CTSSHPSSQDNQPQHF,TGCACCAGCAGCCACCCGTCAAGCCAGGACAATCAGCCCCAGCATTTT
TRBV18,-,TRBJ2-7,-,CASSPPAGYEQYF,TGTGCCAGCTCACCACCTGCGGGTTACGAGCAGTACTTC
TRBV2,-,TRBJ2-5,TRBD1,CASSGTGRETQYF,TGTGCCAGCAGTGGGACAGGACGGGAGACCCAGTACTTC
TRBV11-2,once,TRBJ2-7,-,CASKATSAHEQYF,TGTGCCAGCAAAGCAACGTCCGCCCACGAGCAGTACTTC
TRBV12-5,-,TRBJ2-1,TRBD2,CASVSTGTSGSYEQFF,TGTGCTAGTGTTTCGACCGGGACTAGCGGGAGCTATGAGCAGTTCTTC
TRBV7-9,-,TRBJ1-4,-,CASSFGATTNEKLFF,TGTGCCAGCAGCTTCGGTGCTACAACTAATGAAAAACTGTTTTTT
TRBV6-6,-,TRBJ1-2,TRBD1,CASSYQQGANYGYTF,TGTGCCAGCAGTTACCAACAGGGGGCCAACTATGGCTACACCTTC
TRBV27,-,TRBJ2-1,-,CASSPSRAGSEQFF,TGTGCCAGCAGTCCCTCACGGGCGGGTAGTGAGCAGTTCTTC
TRBV19,-,TRBJ2-3,-,CASSFNTDTQYF,TGTGCCAGTAGTTTCAACACAGATACGCAGTATTTT
TRBV4-3,-,TRBJ2-1,TRBD2,CASSQAGLAGGKNEQFF,TGCGCCAGCAGCCAAGCAGGGCTAGCGGGAGGTAAAAATGAGCAGTTCTTC
TRBV2,-,TRBJ2-3,-,CASSGPTNTQYF,TGTGCCAGCAGCGGACCGACTAATACGCAGTATTTT
TRBV9,-,TRBJ2-1,TRBD2,CASSVESSGSGNEQFF,TGTGCCAGCAGCGTAGAGAGTAGCGGGAGCGGCAATGAGCAGTTCTTC
TRBV2,-,TRBJ2-5,-,CASSTDSRETQYF,TGTGCCAGCAGTACGGACAGCAGGGAGACCCAGTACTTC
TRBV28,-,TRBJ1-2,-,CASSSLDSFKYGYTF,TGTGCCAGCAGTTCCCTAGACAGCTTTAAGTATGGCTACACCTTC
TRBV27,-,TRBJ1-1,-,CASRISASDTEAFF,TGTGCCAGCAGGATCAGCGCTTCGGACACTGAAGCTTTCTTT
TRBV2,-,TRBJ2-3,TRBD2,CASSEWLAGHTDTQYF,TGTGCCAGCAGTGAATGGTTAGCGGGCCACACAGATACGCAGTATTTT
TRBV9,-,TRBJ2-3,TRBD1,CASSVGPDRGQDTQYF,TGTGCCAGCAGCGTAGGTCCAGACAGGGGGCAAGATACGCAGTATTTT
TRBV5-1,-,TRBJ2-2,-,CASSLGLTNTGELFF,TGCGCCAGCAGCTTGGGACTTACGAACACCGGGGAGCTGTTTTTT
TRBV11-3,-,TRBJ2-3,TRBD1,CASSPGTGSTDTQYF,TGTGCCAGCAGCCCCGGGACAGGCAGCACAGATACGCAGTATTTT
TRBV4-1,-,TRBJ2-5,-,CASSFVQGLGETQYF,TGCGCCAGCAGCTTCGTACAGGGTTTAGGAGAGACCCAGTACTTC
TRBV2,once,TRBJ1-5,TRBD1,CASSLRDSNNQPQHF,TGTGCCAGCAGTCTCCGGGACAGCAACAATCAGCCCCAGCATTTT
TRBV19,-,TRBJ2-2,TRBD2,CASSTLLGGRLDTGELFF,TGTGCCAGTAGTACCCTTTTGGGCGGGAGGTTAGACACCGGGGAGCTGTTTTTT
TRBV4-3,few,TRBJ1-3,TRBD1,CASSQATGVGNTIYF,TGCGCCAGCAGCCAGGCGACAGGGGTGGGAAACACCATATATTTT
TRBV5-1,-,TRBJ1-1,TRBD1,CASSPYLDRANTEAFF,TGCGCCAGCAGCCCATACCTTGACAGGGCGAACACTGAAGCTTTCTTT
TRBV6-2/TRBV6-3,once,TRBJ2-1,-,CASSDRTSSIEQFF,TGTGCCAGCAGTGACCGGACATCCTCAATAGAGCAGTTCTTC